The T cell receptor (beta chain) described here comes from a study of T cell responses to AZD1222 COVID-19 vaccine. Overall study findings and caveats: CD4 TCRs associated with vaccination spanned spike, dominating at 160-218 and 743-854.

This clone was seen once. Its cognate antigen is unknown. Here immunoSEQ multiplex PCR was the method, and the copy in TCRdb shows in-frame clones only, minus some. The data show about 160,000 clones, roughly 90% seen once. The CDR3 spans 15 residues. V was clipped by 6 bases and J by 5 bases; unmatched bases: 12. CDR1 LNHDA and CDR2 SQIVND come from the germline V gene (reference sequence). Material: peripheral blood, obtained on day 0 of AZD1222 vaccination. The rearrangement joins TRBV19 to TRBJ1-1, with 7 bases aligning to TRBD1. The sequence was collected from an adult in good health. The CDR3 sequence: CASRVAGGVETEAFF. In DNA form, the CDR3 reads TGTGCCAGTAGGGTGGCAGGGGGGGTCGAGACTGAAGCTTTCTTT. Full variable domain (rest looked up from reference TRBV19 and TRBJ1-1): DGGITQSPKYLFRKEGQNVTLSCEQNLNHDAMYWYRQDPGQGLRLIYYSQIVNDFQKGDIAEGYSVSREKKESFPLTVTSAQKNPTAFYLCASRVAGGVETEAFFGQGTRLTVV.